Sequencing of this TCR beta chain was carried out in a study of beta chain features in type 1 diabetes. Points from the study as a whole: High-TCR-expressing cells could be over-represented by cDNA sequencing.

As for this clone: The antigen remains undetermined.

Isolated RNA was reverse transcribed in full, so expressed TCRB transcripts were sequenced. The assay was immunoSEQ multiplex PCR, and TCRdb's table has in-frame clones only and misses some. In the table there are some 900,000 clones, under 20% of which are singletons. This CDR3 region has 17 residues. The V gene lost 2 bases and the J gene lost 0 bases, with 11 bases spanning the gap. CDR1 is SGHTA, CDR2 FQGTGA, per germline. The origin of this receptor is a woman aged 18 to 35 in good health. The sample consisted of naive CD4+ T cells from blood. This sequence joins TRBV7-3 and TRBJ2-6; D gene unclear. CDR3 coding DNA: TGTGCCAGCAGCTTACAACCGCCGAGCTCTGGGGCCAACGTCCTGACTTTC. This sequence encodes CASSLQPPSSGANVLTF.